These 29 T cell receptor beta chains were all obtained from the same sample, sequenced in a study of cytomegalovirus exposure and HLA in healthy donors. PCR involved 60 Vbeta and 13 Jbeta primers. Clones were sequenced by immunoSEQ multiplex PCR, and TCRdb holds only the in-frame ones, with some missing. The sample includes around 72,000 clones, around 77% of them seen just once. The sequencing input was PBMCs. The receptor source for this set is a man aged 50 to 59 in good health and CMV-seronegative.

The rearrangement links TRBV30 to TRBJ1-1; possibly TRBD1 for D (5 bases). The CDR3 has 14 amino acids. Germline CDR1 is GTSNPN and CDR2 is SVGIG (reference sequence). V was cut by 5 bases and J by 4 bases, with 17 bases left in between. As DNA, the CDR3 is TGTGCCTGGGGTCGACTGTTCGGGGGCACTGAAGCTTTCTTT. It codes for CAWGRLFGGTEAFF.

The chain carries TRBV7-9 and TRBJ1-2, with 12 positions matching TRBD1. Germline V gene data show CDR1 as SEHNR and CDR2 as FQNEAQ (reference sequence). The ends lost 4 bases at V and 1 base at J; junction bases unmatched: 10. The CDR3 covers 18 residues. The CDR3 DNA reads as TGTGCCAGCAGCTCTATGAGGGACAGGGGGCTGGTTAACTATGGCTACACCTTC. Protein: CASSSMRDRGLVNYGYTF.

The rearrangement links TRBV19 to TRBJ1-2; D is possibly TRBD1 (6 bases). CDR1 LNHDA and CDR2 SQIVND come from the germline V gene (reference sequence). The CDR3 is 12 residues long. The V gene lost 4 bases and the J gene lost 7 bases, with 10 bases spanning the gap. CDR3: CASSRTGIGYTF. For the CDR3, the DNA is TGTGCCAGTAGTAGAACAGGGATTGGCTACACCTTC. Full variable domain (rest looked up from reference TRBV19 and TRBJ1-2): DGGITQSPKYLFRKEGQNVTLSCEQNLNHDAMYWYRQDPGQGLRLIYYSQIVNDFQKGDIAEGYSVSREKKESFPLTVTSAQKNPTAFYLCASSRTGIGYTFGSGTRLTVV.

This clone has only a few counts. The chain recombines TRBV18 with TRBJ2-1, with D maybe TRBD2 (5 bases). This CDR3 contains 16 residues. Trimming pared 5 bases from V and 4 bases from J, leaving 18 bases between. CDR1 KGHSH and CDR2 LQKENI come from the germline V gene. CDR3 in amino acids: CASSDTASRGYNEQFF. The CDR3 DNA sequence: TGTGCCAGCTCAGACACAGCCTCCCGGGGTTACAATGAGCAGTTCTTC.

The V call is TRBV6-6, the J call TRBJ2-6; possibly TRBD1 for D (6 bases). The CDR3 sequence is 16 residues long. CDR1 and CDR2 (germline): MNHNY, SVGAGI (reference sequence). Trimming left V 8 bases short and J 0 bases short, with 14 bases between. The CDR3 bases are TGTGCCAGCGCCTCCTCAGGGGCCTCTGGGGCCAACGTCCTGACTTTC. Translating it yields CASASSGASGANVLTF.

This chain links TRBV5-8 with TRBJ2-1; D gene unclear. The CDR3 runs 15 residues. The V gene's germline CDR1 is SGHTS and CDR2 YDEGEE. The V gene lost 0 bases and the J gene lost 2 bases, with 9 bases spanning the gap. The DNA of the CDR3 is TGTGCCAGCAGCTTGGCCCTGAGTCCCTACAATGAGCAGTTCTTC. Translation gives CASSLALSPYNEQFF.

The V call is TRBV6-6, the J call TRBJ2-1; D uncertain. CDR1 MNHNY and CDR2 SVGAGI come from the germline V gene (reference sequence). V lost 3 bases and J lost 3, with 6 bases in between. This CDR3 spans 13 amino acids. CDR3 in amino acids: CASSYTDYNEQFF. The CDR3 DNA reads TGTGCCAGCAGTTATACAGACTACAATGAGCAGTTCTTC.

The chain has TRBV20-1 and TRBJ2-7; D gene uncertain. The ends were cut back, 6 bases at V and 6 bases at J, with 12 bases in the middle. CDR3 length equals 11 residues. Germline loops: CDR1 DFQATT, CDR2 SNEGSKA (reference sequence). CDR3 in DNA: TGCAGTGCGCCGAGGCGTTTCGAGCAGTACTTC. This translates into CSAPRRFEQYF.

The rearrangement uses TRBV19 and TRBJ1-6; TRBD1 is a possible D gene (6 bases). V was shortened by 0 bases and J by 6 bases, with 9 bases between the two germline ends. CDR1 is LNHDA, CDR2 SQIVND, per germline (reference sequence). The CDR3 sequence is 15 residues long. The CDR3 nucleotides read TGTGCCAGTAGTATAGAGGGAGGGGGTAATTCACCCCTCCACTTT. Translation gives CASSIEGGGNSPLHF.

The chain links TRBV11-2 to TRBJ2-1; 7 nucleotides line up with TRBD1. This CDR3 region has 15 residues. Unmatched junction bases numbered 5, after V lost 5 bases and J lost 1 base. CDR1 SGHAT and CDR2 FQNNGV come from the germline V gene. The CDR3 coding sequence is TGTGCCAGCAGCCAAAACAGGGGATCCTACAATGAGCAGTTCTTC. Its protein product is CASSQNRGSYNEQFF.

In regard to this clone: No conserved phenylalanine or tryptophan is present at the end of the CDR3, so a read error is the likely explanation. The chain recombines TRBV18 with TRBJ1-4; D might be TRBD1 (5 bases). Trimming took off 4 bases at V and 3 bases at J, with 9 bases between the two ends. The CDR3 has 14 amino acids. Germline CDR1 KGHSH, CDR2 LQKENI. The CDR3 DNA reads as TGTGCCAGCTCACTTTGGGACTCTAATGAAAAACTGTTTTTG. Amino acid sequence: CASSLWDSNEKLFL.

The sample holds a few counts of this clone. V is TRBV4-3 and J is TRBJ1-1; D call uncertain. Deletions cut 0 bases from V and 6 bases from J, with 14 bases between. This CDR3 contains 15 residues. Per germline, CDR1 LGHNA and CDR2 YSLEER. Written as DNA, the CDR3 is TGCGCCAGCAGCCAAGATCCGTCGGGGAGGGCTGAAGCTTTCTTT. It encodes CASSQDPSGRAEAFF.

The CDR3 DNA follows: TGTGCCAGCACCGTCCCGGGACAGGACGAGCAGTACTTC. It encodes CASTVPGQDEQYF. This sequence joins TRBV6-5 and TRBJ2-7; 8 positions match TRBD1. CDR3 length equals 13 residues. Looked up from germline, CDR1 is MNHEY and CDR2 is SVGAGI. J gave up 5 bases and V 7 bases, and 7 bases lay outside the gene matches.

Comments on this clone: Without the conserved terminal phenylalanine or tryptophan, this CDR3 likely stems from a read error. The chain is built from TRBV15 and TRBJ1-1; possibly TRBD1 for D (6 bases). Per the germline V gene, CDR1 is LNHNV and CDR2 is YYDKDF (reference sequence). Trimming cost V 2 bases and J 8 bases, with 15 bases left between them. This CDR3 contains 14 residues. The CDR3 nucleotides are TGTGCCACCAGCAGAAAGGACGCCGGGACAGAAGCTTTCGTT. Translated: CATSRKDAGTEAFV.

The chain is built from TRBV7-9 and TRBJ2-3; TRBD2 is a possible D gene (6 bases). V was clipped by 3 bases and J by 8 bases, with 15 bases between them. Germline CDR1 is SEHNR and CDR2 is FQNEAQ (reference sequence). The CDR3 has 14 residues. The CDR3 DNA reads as TGTGCCAGCAGCTTGACTAGAGGAGTTGGTACGCAGTATTTT. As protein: CASSLTRGVGTQYF.

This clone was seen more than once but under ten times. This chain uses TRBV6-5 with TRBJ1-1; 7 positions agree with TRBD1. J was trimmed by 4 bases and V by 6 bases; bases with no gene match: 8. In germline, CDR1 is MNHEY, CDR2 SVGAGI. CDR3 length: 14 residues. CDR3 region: CASRSPRGSTEAFF. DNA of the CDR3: TGTGCCAGCAGGAGCCCCAGGGGGAGCACTGAAGCTTTCTTT.

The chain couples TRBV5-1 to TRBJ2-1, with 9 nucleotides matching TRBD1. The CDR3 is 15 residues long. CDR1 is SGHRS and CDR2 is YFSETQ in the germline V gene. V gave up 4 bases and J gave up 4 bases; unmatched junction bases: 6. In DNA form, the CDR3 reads TGCGCCAGCAGCCTTGCGGGACAGGGTTACAATGAGCAGTTCTTC. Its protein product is CASSLAGQGYNEQFF.

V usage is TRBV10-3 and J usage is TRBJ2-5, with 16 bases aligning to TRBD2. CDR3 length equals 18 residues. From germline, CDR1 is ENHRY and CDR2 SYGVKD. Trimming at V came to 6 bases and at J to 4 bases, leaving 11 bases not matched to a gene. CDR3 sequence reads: CAISEGTSGRGFGETQYF. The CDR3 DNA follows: TGTGCCATCAGCGAAGGGACTAGCGGGAGGGGGTTCGGAGAGACCCAGTACTTC.

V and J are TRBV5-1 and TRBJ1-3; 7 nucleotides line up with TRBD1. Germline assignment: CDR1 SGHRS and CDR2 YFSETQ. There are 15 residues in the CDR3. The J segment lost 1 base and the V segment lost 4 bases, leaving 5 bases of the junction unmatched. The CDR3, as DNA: TGCGCCAGCAGCAGGGACAGTCAGTCTGGAAACACCATATATTTT. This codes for CASSRDSQSGNTIYF.

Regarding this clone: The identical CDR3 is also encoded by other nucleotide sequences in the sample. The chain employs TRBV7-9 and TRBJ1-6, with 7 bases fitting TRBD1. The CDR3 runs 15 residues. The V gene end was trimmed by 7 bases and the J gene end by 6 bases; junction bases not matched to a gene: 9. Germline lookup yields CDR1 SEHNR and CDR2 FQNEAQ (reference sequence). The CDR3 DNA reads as TGTGCCAGCACCATTCCCGACAGGGCTAATTCACCCCTCCACTTT. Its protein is CASTIPDRANSPLHF.

This chain's CDR3 is CASRSGTGFGQPQHF. CDR3 sequence (DNA): TGTGCCAGCAGATCCGGGACAGGGTTTGGTCAGCCCCAGCATTTT. J is TRBJ1-5 and V is TRBV6-5, with 9 bases fitting TRBD1. Germline V CDR1 and CDR2: MNHEY, SVGAGI. With V trimmed by 6 bases and J by 6 bases, 9 bases remained unmatched. The CDR3 contains 15 residues.

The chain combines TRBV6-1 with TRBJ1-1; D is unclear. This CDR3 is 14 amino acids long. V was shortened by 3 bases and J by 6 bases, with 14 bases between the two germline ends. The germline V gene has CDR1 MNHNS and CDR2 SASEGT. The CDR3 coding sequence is TGTGCCAGCAGTGATCCCGGACGGGGTGCTGAAGCTTTCTTT. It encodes CASSDPGRGAEAFF.

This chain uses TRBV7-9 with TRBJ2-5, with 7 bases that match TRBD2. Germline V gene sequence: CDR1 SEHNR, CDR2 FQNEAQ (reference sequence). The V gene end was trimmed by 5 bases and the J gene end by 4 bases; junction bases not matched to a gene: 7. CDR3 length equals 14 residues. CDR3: CASSLSGEGETQYF. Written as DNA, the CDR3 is TGTGCCAGCAGCCTATCCGGGGAGGGAGAGACCCAGTACTTC.

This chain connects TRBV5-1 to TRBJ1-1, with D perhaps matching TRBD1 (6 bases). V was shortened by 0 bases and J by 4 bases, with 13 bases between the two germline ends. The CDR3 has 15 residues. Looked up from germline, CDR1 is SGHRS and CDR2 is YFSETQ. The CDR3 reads CASSLGGLGITEAFF. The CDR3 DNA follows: TGCGCCAGCAGCTTGGGGGGGCTAGGTATCACTGAAGCTTTCTTT.

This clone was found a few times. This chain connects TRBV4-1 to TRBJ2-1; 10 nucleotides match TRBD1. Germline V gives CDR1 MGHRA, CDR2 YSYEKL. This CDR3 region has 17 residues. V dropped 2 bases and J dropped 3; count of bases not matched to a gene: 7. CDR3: CASSQQPGTGVYNEQFF. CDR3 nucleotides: TGCGCCAGCAGCCAACAACCCGGGACAGGGGTCTACAATGAGCAGTTCTTC.

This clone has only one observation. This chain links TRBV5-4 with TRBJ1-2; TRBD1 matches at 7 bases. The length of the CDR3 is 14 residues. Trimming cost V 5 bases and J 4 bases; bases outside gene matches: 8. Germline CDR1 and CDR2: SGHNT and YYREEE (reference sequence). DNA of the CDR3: TGTGCCAGCAGACTTACCGGGACAGTCTATGGCTACACCTTC. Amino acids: CASRLTGTVYGYTF.

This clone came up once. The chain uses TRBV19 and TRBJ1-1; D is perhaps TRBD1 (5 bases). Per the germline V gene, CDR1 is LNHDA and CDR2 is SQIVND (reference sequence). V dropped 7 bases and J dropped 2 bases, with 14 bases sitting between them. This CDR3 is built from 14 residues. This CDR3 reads CASMGGSYNTEAFF. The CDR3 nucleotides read TGTGCCAGTATGGGGGGGTCCTATAACACTGAAGCTTTCTTT.

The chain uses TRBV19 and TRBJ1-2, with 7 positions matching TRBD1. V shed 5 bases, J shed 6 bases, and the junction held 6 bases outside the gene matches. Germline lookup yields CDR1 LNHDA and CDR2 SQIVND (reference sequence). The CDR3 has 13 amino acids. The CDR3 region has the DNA TGTGCCAGTAGTGCAAGGACAGGAGATGGCTACACCTTC. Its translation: CASSARTGDGYTF.

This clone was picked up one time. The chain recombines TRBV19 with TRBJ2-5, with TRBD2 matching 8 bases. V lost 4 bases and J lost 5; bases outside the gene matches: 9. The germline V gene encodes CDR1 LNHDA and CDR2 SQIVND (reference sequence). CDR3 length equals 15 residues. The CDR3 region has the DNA TGTGCCAGTAGTAACCCGGGACTAGTCACGGAGACCCAGTACTTC. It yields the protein CASSNPGLVTETQYF.